This T cell receptor (beta chain) came from a study of blood T cell repertoires in COVID-19. Study as a whole: Sample material is recorded as cDNA or gDNA derived from T cells, B-cell-depleted T cells, or PBMCs.

The assay was immunoSEQ multiplex PCR, and TCRdb's table has in-frame clones only and misses some. This table holds around 270,000 clones, approximately 86% found once. This clonotype was sampled from a woman in her sixties or seventies with COVID-19, enrolled during active disease. The sample was peripheral blood.

CDR3 in amino acids: CASRKLAGGLYEQYF. The CDR3 DNA reads as TGTGCCAGCAGAAAACTAGCGGGGGGGCTCTACGAGCAGTACTTC. This chain links TRBV6-4 with TRBJ2-7; TRBD2 aligns across 13 bases. V was clipped by 6 bases and J by 3 bases; unmatched bases: 5. Germline V gene data show CDR1 as MRHNA and CDR2 as SNTAGT. This CDR3 has 15 amino acids.